The 4 T cell receptor beta chains presented below share a single source sample, sequenced in a study of radiotherapy plus CTLA-4 blockade in lung cancer. Clones were read by immunoSEQ multiplex PCR, and TCRdb kept only the in-frame ones, dropping some. The profile shows around 56,000 clones, roughly 80% of them singletons. The sequences come from peripheral blood, collected from a patient treated with radiotherapy plus ipilimumab. These receptors all come from a human donor with non-small cell lung cancer who had a complete response to radiotherapy plus ipilimumab.

This rearrangement joins TRBV28 to TRBJ1-2, with D possibly TRBD1 on 5 matching bases. CDR3 size: 14 residues. The germline CDR1 and CDR2 sequences are MDHEN and SYDVKM. Trimming removed 3 bases from V and 5 bases from J, with 13 bases in between. CDR3 protein: CASSFDSLDYGYTF. The CDR3 nucleotides read TGTGCCAGCAGTTTCGACAGTCTTGATTATGGCTACACCTTC.

This rearrangement joins TRBV12-2 to TRBJ2-7; whether TRBD1, the table's D call, matches the DNA was not checked. TRBV12-2 is designated a pseudogene. The CDR3 has 14 residues. CDR3 sequence (DNA): TGTGCAAGTCGCCCTCCACGGCAGGGCTACGAGCAGTACTTC. Its protein product is CASRPPRQGYEQYF.

The chain uses TRBV15 and TRBJ2-2; a possible D gene is TRBD2 (6 bases). The CDR3 consists of 14 residues. Looked up from germline, CDR1 is LNHNV and CDR2 is YYDKDF (reference sequence). V lost 5 bases and J lost 0, with 7 bases in between. In DNA form, the CDR3 reads TGTGCCACCAGCGGGGGGTCGAACACCGGGGAGCTGTTTTTT. Its translation is CATSGGSNTGELFF.

The chain links TRBV19 to TRBJ1-4; TRBD1 matches 10 bases. V shed 4 bases, J shed 8 bases, and the junction held 4 bases outside the gene matches. The CDR3 spans 14 residues. CDR1 and CDR2 from the germline V gene are LNHDA and SQIVND (reference sequence). The chain's CDR3 is CASSTRTGGEKLFF. CDR3 coding DNA: TGTGCCAGTAGTACCCGGACAGGGGGGGAAAAACTGTTTTTT.